The source of this T cell receptor beta chain is a study of vaccination and CD4 T cells after COVID-19. Study context: Cells were stimulated with overlapping spike peptide pools from SARS-CoV-2, HCoV-NL63, HCoV-OC43 and HCoV-229E.

The CDR3 is 16 amino acids. Germline V gives CDR1 MDHEN, CDR2 SYDVKM. Trimming stripped 4 bases from V and 2 bases from J, with 12 bases between. A word on this clonotype: The antigen is unknown.

Treatment in this sample: approximately 11-day PBMC culture with coronavirus spike peptide pools or control peptides (ViraFEST assay). Culture of 1.9 million or so PBMCs per well took place with roughly 10 IU/ml IL-2 and 10 ug/ml peptide pools. Sequenced with the Oncomine TCR Beta short-read assay was DNA taken from cultured CD4+ T cells. Each CDR3 protein gets one entry after TCRdb re-called the PCR reads with MiXCR. This table has more than 9,000 distinct CDR3 sequences, 45% appearing once. The chain uses TRBV28 and TRBJ2-6; a possible D gene is TRBD1 (6 bases). The sequence derives from a human donor with COVID-19. The input for sequencing was cultured CD4+ T cells from blood, taken after SARS-CoV-2 vaccination. The CDR3: CASSSDSGTGANVLTF. The CDR3 DNA follows: TGTGCCAGCAGTTCGGACAGCGGAACTGGGGCCAACGTCCTGACTTTC.